This is a list of T cell receptor beta chains from one sample in a study of shared clonotypes between healthy human individuals. The method was immunoSEQ multiplex PCR; TCRdb's version includes in-frame clones alone and lacks a portion of them. Of approximately 2,000,000 clones in the sample, 85% to 95% are singletons; the top ten hold less than 2%. Sample: naive CD8+ T cells from PBMCs. All receptors come from a man between 18 and 29 years old in good health. Some clones in this sample may be carry-over from other donors' samples. Each CDR3 is given with its conserved first and last residue. The order of the fields is D gene, clone size, CDR3 length, J gene, V gene, CDR3 DNA, CDR3 protein. D genes are given only for firm matches. Clone size is given for some rows only: seen once, a few or many times, or a class if the clone is expanded.

- - 14 TRBJ2-7 TRBV19 TGTGCCAGTAGTATATTCGGGAGTCCTAACGAGCAGTACTTC CASSIFGSPNEQYF
- few 10 TRBJ1-1 TRBV29-1 TGCAGCGTTGAGGTAAATGAAGCTTTCTTT CSVEVNEAFF
- - 14 TRBJ2-1 TRBV27 TGTGCCAGCGGCGTCACGCTACATAGAAATGAGCAGTTCTTC CASGVTLHRNEQFF
- - 16 TRBJ2-2 TRBV28 TGTGCCAGCAGCCCGGAGGAAAGCGAGCACTCCGGGGAGCTGTTTTTT CASSPEESEHSGELFF
TRBD2 - 14 TRBJ2-1 TRBV10-2 TGCGCCATCGCACTAGCGGGACCACTCAATGAGCAGTTCTTC CAIALAGPLNEQFF
TRBD1 - 16 TRBJ1-3 TRBV7-9 TGTGCCAGCAGCTTACCGGACAGGACGCCCGGAAACACCATATATTTT CASSLPDRTPGNTIYF
- - 12 TRBJ1-2 TRBV11-2 TGTGCCAGCAGCCAAAGAGTAGATGGCTACACCTTC CASSQRVDGYTF
- once 13 TRBJ2-2 TRBV11-3 TGTGCCAGCAGCCCTAAAAACACCGGGGAGCTGTTTTTT CASSPKNTGELFF
TRBD1 - 16 TRBJ2-1 TRBV9 TGTGCCAGCAGCGCTCCCTCGGGACAGGGGGCCTATGAGCAGTTCTTC CASSAPSGQGAYEQFF
- few 14 TRBJ1-5 TRBV7-9 TGTGCCAGCAGCTTAGGGGAAAGCAATCAGCCCCAGCATTTT CASSLGESNQPQHF
- - 16 TRBJ2-5 TRBV7-8 TGTGCCAGCAGCTTAGGGGAAACCTTCCCCAGAGAGACCCAGTACTTC CASSLGETFPRETQYF
TRBD1 few 14 TRBJ1-1 TRBV4-2 TGTGCCAGCAACGGGAGGACAGGGACCACTGAAGCTTTCTTT CASNGRTGTTEAFF
- - 15 TRBJ2-3 TRBV9 TGTGCCAGCAGCGTCTGGGACCTTCGCACAGATACGCAGTATTTT CASSVWDLRTDTQYF
- - 16 TRBJ1-6 TRBV30 TGTGCCTGGAGGGGGGACCCCCCCTGGACTAATTCACCCCTCCACTTT CAWRGDPPWTNSPLHF
- - 17 TRBJ2-2 TRBV7-8 TGTGCCAGCAGCCTAAACACGGGACGGATGAACACCGGGGAGCTGTTTTTT CASSLNTGRMNTGELFF
TRBD2 - 17 TRBJ2-3 TRBV9 TGTGCCAGCAGCGTAGATAGCGGGAGGGCCGACACAGATACGCAGTATTTT CASSVDSGRADTDTQYF
- - 16 TRBJ1-5 TRBV7-9 TGTGCCAGCAGCTTAGGGCAGACTTATAGCAATCAGCCCCAGCATTTT CASSLGQTYSNQPQHF
- - 15 TRBJ1-4 TRBV25-1 TGTGCCAGCAGTATGTGGCAGGGCCCTAATGAAAAACTGTTTTTT CASSMWQGPNEKLFF